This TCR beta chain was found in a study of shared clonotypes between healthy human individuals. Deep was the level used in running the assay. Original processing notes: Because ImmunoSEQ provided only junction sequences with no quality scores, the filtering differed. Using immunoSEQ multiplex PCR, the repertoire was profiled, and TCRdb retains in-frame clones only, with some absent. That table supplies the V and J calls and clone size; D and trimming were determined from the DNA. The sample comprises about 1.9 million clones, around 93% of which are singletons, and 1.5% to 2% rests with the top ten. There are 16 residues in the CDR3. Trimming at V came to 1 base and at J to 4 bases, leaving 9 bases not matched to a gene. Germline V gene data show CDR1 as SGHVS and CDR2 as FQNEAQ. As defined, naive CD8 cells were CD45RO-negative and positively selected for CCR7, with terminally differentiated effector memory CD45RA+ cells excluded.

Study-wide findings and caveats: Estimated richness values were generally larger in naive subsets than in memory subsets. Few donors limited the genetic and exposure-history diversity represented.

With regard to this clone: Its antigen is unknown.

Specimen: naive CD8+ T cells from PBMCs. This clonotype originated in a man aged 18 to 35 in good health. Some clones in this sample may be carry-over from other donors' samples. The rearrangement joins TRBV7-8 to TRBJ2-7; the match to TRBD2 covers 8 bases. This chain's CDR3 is CASSLGPAGVLYEQYF. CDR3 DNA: TGTGCCAGCAGCTTAGGGCCAGCGGGAGTCTTGTACGAGCAGTACTTC. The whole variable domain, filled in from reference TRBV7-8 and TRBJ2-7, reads GAGVSQSPRYKVAKRGQDVALRCDPISGHVSLFWYQQALGQGPEFLTYFQNEAQLDKSGLPSDRFFAERPEGSVSTLKIQRTQQEDSAVYLCASSLGPAGVLYEQYFGPGTRLTVT.